This TCR beta chain was observed in a study of cytomegalovirus exposure and HLA in healthy donors. Findings and limits, study-wide: There was a cluster of highly shared sequence variants that was likely a sequencing artifact.

Both 60 Vbeta primers and 13 Jbeta primers went into the PCR. Method: immunoSEQ multiplex PCR; TCRdb's copy keeps in-frame clones and lacks some. The sample carries over 100,000 clones, around 77% recorded once. About this clone: Its antigen is still unknown.

This CDR3 comprises 17 residues. The germline V gene has CDR1 SGHDN and CDR2 FVKESK. The ends lost 0 bases at V and 4 bases at J; junction bases unmatched: 8. The receptor comes from a male donor in good health and CMV-seropositive. The V call is TRBV14, the J call TRBJ2-2, with 7 positions matching TRBD1. Sequenced sample: PBMCs. The DNA of the CDR3 is TGTGCCAGCAGCCAAGAGGTAGCAGGGGGTAGCACCGGGGAGCTGTTTTTT. It is translated as CASSQEVAGGSTGELFF.